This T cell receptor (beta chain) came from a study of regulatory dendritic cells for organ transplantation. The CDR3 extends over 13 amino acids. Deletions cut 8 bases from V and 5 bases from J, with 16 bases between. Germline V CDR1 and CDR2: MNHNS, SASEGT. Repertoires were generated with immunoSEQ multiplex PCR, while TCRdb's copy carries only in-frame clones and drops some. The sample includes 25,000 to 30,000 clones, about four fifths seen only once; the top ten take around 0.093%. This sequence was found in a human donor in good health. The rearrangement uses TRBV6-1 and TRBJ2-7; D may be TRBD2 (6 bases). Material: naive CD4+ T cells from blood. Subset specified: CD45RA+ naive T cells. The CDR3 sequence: CASFYGGNHEQYF. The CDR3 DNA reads TGTGCCAGCTTCTATGGGGGGAACCACGAGCAGTACTTC.